This TCR beta chain comes out of a study of early T cells in non-severe SARS-CoV-2 infection. Unique molecular identifiers tagged individual cDNA molecules. TCRdb redid the calling of the 5' RACE reads with MiXCR, one entry per CDR3 protein. The sample comprises 120,000 or so distinct CDR3 sequences, around 12% of which are singletons, and 3.5% to 4% rests with the top ten. This receptor was taken from an adult who was a healthcare worker with PCR-confirmed SARS-CoV-2 infection or an uninfected control (not recorded which). The input for sequencing was whole blood, taken at baseline.

The CDR3 spells CASSDGIRRRTEAFF. The CDR3 nucleotides are TGTGCCAGTAGTGACGGGATAAGGAGGCGGACTGAAGCTTTCTTT. The chain carries TRBV19 and TRBJ1-1, with D uncertain. Germline V gene data show CDR1 as LNHDA and CDR2 as SQIVND (reference sequence). This CDR3 region has 15 residues. V was pared by 5 bases and J by 5 bases, with 18 bases between.